Presented here are 21 T cell receptor beta chains from one specimen sequenced in a study of naive and memory T cell subsets (dated by TCRdb to about 2017). The investigation overall reported the following: A few larger clonotypes were present in naive repertoires, particularly the CD8 repertoires, and these clonotypes were possibly memory cells re-expressing CD45RA.

The method was UMI-ligation and nested PCR. Data came from an Illumina MiSeq. An equimolar mix of two oligonucleotides covering both TRBC1 and TRBC2 was used as the beta constant-region primer. The ligated cDNA went through four rounds of PCR with nested alpha and beta constant-region primers together with the SP2 primer. TCRdb passed the public sequencing reads through fastp at Q25 and MiXCR, retaining productive beta sequences. Rows with a matching CDR3 protein are joined into one entry that keeps the most common DNA and genes. The sample data list 99,000 or so distinct CDR3 sequences, and about 14% of these were observed just once. Approximately 3% of the sample lies in the top ten. The antigens these receptors bind are not known. Sequenced input: naive CD8+ T cells from blood. This specimen's cell subset or site label, interpreted: naive T cells, CD45RA high CD27+. The receptor set was obtained from a human donor in good health.

This clonotype was found many times. The chain links TRBV4-2 to TRBJ2-1; D remains unclear. Germline lookup yields CDR1 LGHNA and CDR2 YNFKEQ. Trimming pared 4 bases from V and 9 bases from J, leaving 10 bases between. This CDR3 is built from 12 residues. CDR3: CASSLGPGEQFF. Here the CDR3 DNA reads TGTGCCAGCAGCCTCGGGCCAGGTGAGCAGTTCTTC.

This clonotype turned up a few times. The DNA of the CDR3 is TGCAGCGGCGGGACAGGACTGAACACTGAAGCTTTCTTT. As protein: CSGGTGLNTEAFF. The rearrangement uses TRBV29-1 and TRBJ1-1, with 8 positions matching TRBD1. J gave up 0 bases and V 7 bases, and 4 bases lay outside the gene matches. CDR3 length equals 13 residues. The germline gives CDR1 SQVTM, CDR2 ANQGSEA.

For this clonotype: Possible read error: a much larger clone is one base away. This chain uses TRBV4-1 with TRBJ2-7; the D gene is possibly TRBD2 (6 bases). The CDR3 loop spans 15 amino acids. V shed 2 bases and J shed 3 bases, with 14 bases lying between them. The V gene's germline CDR1 is MGHRA and CDR2 YSYEKL. The CDR3 coding sequence is TGCGCCAGCAGCCAAAATCGGGGGAGAAACTACGAGCAGTACTTC. Amino acid sequence: CASSQNRGRNYEQYF.

This rearrangement joins TRBV4-3 to TRBJ1-1; perhaps TRBD1 as D (5 bases). CDR1 is LGHNA and CDR2 is YSLEER in the germline V gene. CDR3 length equals 13 residues. Trimming left V 8 bases short and J 6 bases short, with 16 bases between. The CDR3 spells CASSGGGAAEAFF. DNA for the CDR3: TGCGCCAGCTCGGGGGGAGGGGCCGCTGAAGCTTTCTTT.

This clonotype was found many times. This sequence joins TRBV19 and TRBJ2-3, with a possible D match to TRBD1 (5 bases). Deletions cut 3 bases from V and 1 base from J, with 11 bases between. The germline V gene encodes CDR1 LNHDA and CDR2 SQIVND (reference sequence). The CDR3 runs to 15 residues. The CDR3 region has the DNA TGTGCCAGTAGTATTCAAACAGGACGCACAGATACGCAGTATTTT. The encoded protein is CASSIQTGRTDTQYF. Combining the CDR3 with reference TRBV19 and TRBJ2-3 gives the whole variable domain DGGITQSPKYLFRKEGQNVTLSCEQNLNHDAMYWYRQDPGQGLRLIYYSQIVNDFQKGDIAEGYSVSREKKESFPLTVTSAQKNPTAFYLCASSIQTGRTDTQYFGPGTRLTVL.

Only a few counts were recorded for this clonotype. The genes are TRBV20-1 and TRBJ2-7; 7 positions match TRBD1. V lost 5 bases, J lost 3 bases, and 10 bases stayed unmatched. The CDR3 sequence is 14 residues long. The germline V gene has CDR1 DFQATT and CDR2 SNEGSKA (reference sequence). The CDR3 nucleotides are TGCAGTGCTGAGGGGACAGACCCCTTCTACGAGCAGTACTTC. It is translated as CSAEGTDPFYEQYF.

This rearrangement joins TRBV11-3 to TRBJ1-1; a weak D match, TRBD1 (5 bases). Per the germline V gene, CDR1 is SGHNT and CDR2 is YENEEA. Deletions cut 6 bases from V and 0 bases from J, with 8 bases between. The CDR3 runs 13 residues. This chain's CDR3 is CASRDSLNTEAFF. The DNA of the CDR3 is TGTGCCAGCAGAGACAGCCTGAACACTGAAGCTTTCTTT.

This clonotype was detected many times. This chain connects TRBV5-6 to TRBJ1-1; D not certain. The CDR3 covers 12 residues. Germline V gene lookup returns CDR1 SGHDT and CDR2 YYEEEE. V lost 2 bases, J lost 4 bases, and 6 bases lay in between. This CDR3 reads CASSFSGTEAFF. The CDR3 DNA sequence: TGTGCCAGCAGCTTTTCGGGCACTGAAGCTTTCTTT.

CDR3 DNA sequence: TGCGCCAGCAAACTACATAGCGGAAATGAGCAGTTCTTC. It codes for CASKLHSGNEQFF. The chain uses TRBV5-1 and TRBJ2-1, with a possible D match to TRBD2 (6 bases). V gave up 6 bases and J gave up 7 bases, with 14 bases separating them. Germline V gene sequence: CDR1 SGHRS, CDR2 YFSETQ. The CDR3 totals 13 residues.

The table lists this clonotype with many counts. At one end the junction does not follow the germline gene, possibly because of a read error. The chain joins TRBV4-2 to TRBJ2-1; D gene ambiguous. The germline gives CDR1 LGHNA, CDR2 YNFKEQ. The CDR3 is 11 residues long. CDR3 loop: CASSQGNEQFF. The DNA for the CDR3 is TGCGCCAGCAGCCAAGGGAATGAGCAGTTCTTC.

This clonotype was recorded at least ten times. Its ends do not fully match the called genes, so a read error is possible. The chain uses TRBV20-1 and TRBJ2-3; 10 nucleotides line up with TRBD2. Germline V gene sequence: CDR1 DFQATT, CDR2 SNEGSKA (reference sequence). CDR3 length equals 15 residues. The CDR3 protein is CSAGESGGAGDTQYF. In DNA form, the CDR3 reads TGCAGTGCTGGAGAAAGCGGGGGGGCGGGAGATACGCAGTATTTT.

The V gene is TRBV20-1, the J gene TRBJ2-7, with D possibly matching TRBD2 (5 bases). The CDR3 is made up of 13 amino acids. Germline CDR1 DFQATT, CDR2 SNEGSKA (reference sequence). V was pared by 0 bases and J by 7 bases, with 13 bases between. CDR3: CSARDPRGGEQYF. In DNA, the CDR3 is TGCAGTGCTAGAGACCCTCGGGGTGGGGAGCAGTACTTC.

This clonotype has only a few counts. The chain joins TRBV7-6 to TRBJ2-1; D gene uncertain. Germline V gives CDR1 SGHVS, CDR2 FNYEAQ. V lost 1 base and J 2 bases, leaving 9 bases between the germline ends. The CDR3 length is 15 residues. DNA for the CDR3: TGTGCCAGCAGCTTAGGTCTGGAAGCCTACAATGAGCAGTTCTTC. Amino acids: CASSLGLEAYNEQFF.

This clonotype occurred many times. V is TRBV27 and J is TRBJ2-5, with 7 positions matching TRBD2. With V trimmed by 8 bases and J by 1 base, 16 bases remained unmatched. The CDR3 totals 17 residues. Germline CDR1 is MNHEY and CDR2 is SMNVEV (reference sequence). The CDR3, as DNA: TGTGCCAGCCGTAGATTCCAGCCAGGCGGGGGCCAAGAGACCCAGTACTTC. Its protein is CASRRFQPGGGQETQYF.

The genes are TRBV6-6 and TRBJ2-7; D might be TRBD1 or TRBD2, each matching 7 bases. This CDR3 has 12 amino acids. Germline V gene lookup returns CDR1 MNHNY and CDR2 SVGAGI (reference sequence). V dropped 9 bases and J dropped 5 bases, with 14 bases sitting between them. The CDR3: CASHQGGNEQYF. The CDR3 DNA sequence: TGTGCCAGTCACCAGGGGGGGAACGAGCAGTACTTC.

There are a few counts of this clonotype. V is TRBV6-1 and J is TRBJ1-1, with TRBD1 as a possible D gene (5 bases). The CDR3 has 12 amino acids. Germline-derived CDR1 and CDR2 are MNHNS and SASEGT. The V gene lost 5 bases and the J gene lost 5 bases, with 9 bases spanning the gap. CDR3 nucleotide sequence: TGTGCCAGCAGTCAGGGACCTACTGAAGCTTTCTTT. Its translation: CASSQGPTEAFF.

This clonotype came up a few times. Compared with germline, one end of the junction differs, possibly owing to a read error. This rearrangement joins TRBV20-1 to TRBJ1-4, with D perhaps matching TRBD1 (5 bases). Germline V lookup: CDR1 DFQATT, CDR2 SNEGSKA (reference sequence). This CDR3 comprises 8 residues. The CDR3 DNA follows: TGCAGTGCTGCCGGGACTTGTTTT. The encoded protein is CSAAGTCF.

The chain's CDR3 is CASRGTGDNSPLHF. CDR3 bases: TGTGCCAGCAGAGGGACAGGAGATAATTCACCCCTCCACTTT. The chain carries TRBV7-9 and TRBJ1-6, with 8 bases lining up with TRBD1. The germline gives CDR1 SEHNR, CDR2 FQNEAQ (reference sequence). The J segment lost 5 bases and the V segment lost 6 bases, leaving 3 bases of the junction unmatched. The CDR3 contains 14 residues.

In this sample, this clonotype turned up a few times. V gene TRBV2 combines with J gene TRBJ2-3; the match to TRBD2 covers 8 bases. V lost 2 bases and J lost 0; bases outside the gene matches: 1. From germline, CDR1 is SNHLY and CDR2 FYNNEI. The CDR3 spans 15 residues. CDR3: CASSEKRGSTDTQYF. The CDR3 bases are TGTGCCAGCAGTGAAAAGCGGGGGAGCACAGATACGCAGTATTTT.

The chain combines TRBV4-3 with TRBJ2-7, with D perhaps matching TRBD2 (6 bases). CDR1 is LGHNA, CDR2 YSLEER, per germline. V was pared by 1 base and J by 4 bases, with 20 bases between. This CDR3 has 17 amino acids. In DNA form, the CDR3 reads TGCGCCAGCAGCCAAGGGCCGCTACAGACTAGTAGGTACGAGCAGTACTTC. Protein: CASSQGPLQTSRYEQYF.

The chain is built from TRBV12-3 or TRBV12-4 and TRBJ2-7; weak D call: TRBD2 (6 bases). This CDR3 comprises 15 residues. Trimming cost V 5 bases and J 6 bases, with 20 bases left between them. CDR3: CASSPHSGNYFEQYF. Written as DNA, the CDR3 is TGTGCCAGCAGTCCCCATAGCGGAAACTACTTCGAGCAGTACTTC.